Detailed here is one T cell receptor (beta chain). The data were obtained in a study of blood T cell repertoires in COVID-19. Study summary: Sample material is recorded as cDNA or gDNA derived from T cells, B-cell-depleted T cells, or PBMCs.

Authors' analysis steps: Amplifying reference gene primers gave estimates of nucleated cell counts. Produced via immunoSEQ multiplex PCR; TCRdb's table is partial and in-frame only. V and J calls and clone size are copied from that table; D and trimming were computed from the DNA. The data hold about 91,000 clones, with around nine tenths observed a single time. Sequencing was done on a sample of peripheral blood. The source of this sequence is a woman aged 70-85 years with acute or convalescent COVID-19.

DNA of the CDR3: TGTGCCAGCACCCTGAGAGAGGGGGCGAACTATGGCTACACCTTC. It yields the protein CASTLREGANYGYTF. V usage is TRBV6-5 and J usage is TRBJ1-2, with 7 positions matching TRBD1. The V gene's germline CDR1 is MNHEY and CDR2 SVGAGI. The CDR3 length is 15 residues. Germline trimming cut 7 bases from V and 2 bases from J; bases unmatched to any gene: 10.